This is a list of T cell receptor beta chains from one sample in a study of cytomegalovirus exposure and HLA in healthy donors. Sequenced by immunoSEQ multiplex PCR; TCRdb stores in-frame clones only, minus some. This table holds about 260,000 clones, around four fifths found once. The sample consisted of PBMCs. The source is a woman aged 40 to 49 in good health and CMV-seropositive. Each CDR3 is given with its conserved first and last residue. The D gene is left open where the match is weak. Rows may omit the clone size; those that give it use once, few, many or a size class.

D gene	clone size	V gene	J gene	CDR3 protein	CDR3 DNA
TRBD1	NA	TRBV27	TRBJ2-1	CASRPTGGSYNEQFF	TGTGCCAGCAGACCGACAGGGGGCTCCTACAATGAGCAGTTCTTC
NA	NA	TRBV7-9	TRBJ1-1	CASSFRENTEAFF	TGTGCCAGCAGCTTTCGGGAGAACACTGAAGCTTTCTTT
TRBD1	few	TRBV29-1	TRBJ1-3	CSVEVGPGGSGNTIYF	TGCAGCGTTGAAGTAGGGCCAGGGGGTTCCGGAAACACCATATATTTT
NA	once	TRBV28	TRBJ1-5	CASSLFPRIPSNQPQHF	TGTGCCAGCAGTTTATTCCCCAGGATTCCCAGCAATCAGCCCCAGCATTTT
NA	NA	TRBV2	TRBJ1-2	CASSDLGGDGYTF	TGTGCCAGCAGTGATCTAGGGGGGGATGGCTACACCTTC
NA	NA	TRBV5-1	TRBJ2-7	CASSPGLSSYEQYF	TGCGCCAGCAGCCCCGGACTGAGCTCCTACGAGCAGTACTTC
TRBD2	once	TRBV9	TRBJ2-1	CASSARGGRYNEQFF	TGTGCCAGCAGCGCCCGCGGCGGGAGGTACAATGAGCAGTTCTTC
NA	NA	TRBV5-4	TRBJ2-5	CASSLDQGSETQYF	TGTGCCAGCAGCTTGGATCAGGGGAGCGAGACCCAGTACTTC
TRBD2	NA	TRBV5-4	TRBJ2-1	CASSPKREGRWNEQFF	TGTGCCAGCAGCCCCAAGCGGGAGGGTCGTTGGAATGAGCAGTTCTTC
TRBD2	NA	TRBV19	TRBJ2-7	CASSHPTSGSYEQYF	TGTGCCAGTAGCCATCCGACTAGCGGCTCCTACGAGCAGTACTTC
NA	NA	TRBV4-1	TRBJ1-1	CASRQDVKLTWTEAFF	TGCGCCAGCAGACAAGATGTAAAACTAACGTGGACTGAAGCTTTCTTT
NA	NA	TRBV15	TRBJ2-7	CATSRPGSYEQYF	TGTGCCACCAGCAGACCCGGGAGCTACGAGCAGTACTTC
NA	NA	TRBV19	TRBJ1-5	CASSNQGHNQPQHF	TGTGCCAGTAGTAATCAGGGGCACAATCAGCCCCAGCATTTT
NA	NA	TRBV10-3	TRBJ2-2	CATLNRDLNTGELFF	TGTGCCACCCTAAACCGGGACTTGAACACCGGGGAGCTGTTTTTT
TRBD1	NA	TRBV2	TRBJ1-5	CASNMGQAGQPQHF	TGTGCCAGCAATATGGGACAGGCGGGCCAGCCCCAGCATTTT
NA	NA	TRBV11-2	TRBJ2-1	CASSTRDSHYNEQFF	TGTGCCAGCAGCACCCGGGACTCCCATTACAATGAGCAGTTCTTC
TRBD2	few	TRBV7-2	TRBJ2-1	CASSLEAGGLYNEQFF	TGTGCCAGCAGCTTAGAAGCGGGAGGGCTGTACAATGAGCAGTTCTTC
TRBD1	NA	TRBV7-9	TRBJ1-3	CASSQQGTGNTIYF	TGTGCCAGCAGCCAACAGGGGACAGGAAACACCATATATTTT
NA	NA	TRBV10-3	TRBJ2-5	CASGTVQETQYF	TGTGCCAGCGGGACAGTCCAAGAGACCCAGTACTTC
NA	NA	TRBV7-3	TRBJ2-3	CASSSRDSGRDTQYF	TGTGCCAGCAGTTCGCGGGACTCCGGCCGGGATACGCAGTATTTT
TRBD1	NA	TRBV7-2	TRBJ1-3	CASSTDRGFGNTIYF	TGTGCCAGCAGCACCGACAGGGGGTTTGGAAACACCATATATTTT
TRBD1	NA	TRBV5-6	TRBJ2-1	CASSLIGTAYNEQFF	TGTGCCAGCAGCTTGATAGGGACAGCCTACAATGAGCAGTTCTTC
NA	NA	TRBV30	TRBJ2-5	CAWSVPRGLQETQYF	TGTGCCTGGAGTGTACCAAGGGGGTTACAAGAGACCCAGTACTTC
NA	NA	TRBV19	TRBJ2-5	CASSIGSLPGTQYF	TGTGCCAGTAGTATAGGATCCCTGCCAGGGACCCAGTACTTC
TRBD2	once	TRBV19	TRBJ2-7	CASNLAGAGEQYF	TGTGCCAGTAACCTAGCGGGAGCAGGCGAGCAGTACTTC
TRBD1	NA	TRBV19	TRBJ2-2	CASMGQGNGGELFF	TGTGCCAGTATGGGACAGGGTAATGGGGGGGAGCTGTTTTTT
NA	NA	TRBV28	TRBJ1-5	CASSFGGIPSNQPQHF	TGTGCCAGCAGTTTCGGAGGGATCCCCAGCAATCAGCCCCAGCATTTT
TRBD1	few	TRBV11-2	TRBJ2-5	CASSLGMGTGAGETQYF	TGTGCCAGCAGCTTAGGAATGGGGACAGGGGCGGGAGAGACCCAGTACTTC
NA	NA	TRBV18	TRBJ2-1	CASSGLRSSYNEQFF	TGTGCCAGCTCAGGATTGAGGAGCTCCTACAATGAGCAGTTCTTC
NA	NA	TRBV6-5	TRBJ2-1	CASSPQGTLFGEQFF	TGTGCCAGCAGTCCCCAGGGGACCCTCTTCGGTGAGCAGTTCTTC
TRBD2	NA	TRBV29-1	TRBJ2-7	CSVGEAGAGYEQYF	TGCAGCGTTGGTGAAGCGGGAGCGGGTTACGAGCAGTACTTC
TRBD1	NA	TRBV27	TRBJ2-5	CASSLRTGMTQETQYF	TGTGCCAGCAGTTTGCGGACAGGAATGACTCAAGAGACCCAGTACTTC
TRBD1	NA	TRBV11-3	TRBJ2-1	CASSLVSWDRGRRSYNEQFF	TGTGCCAGCAGCTTAGTTTCGTGGGACAGGGGCCGCCGGTCCTACAATGAGCAGTTCTTC
NA	NA	TRBV5-4	TRBJ1-1	CASSLRGDEAFF	TGTGCCAGCAGCTTAAGAGGAGATGAAGCTTTCTTT
NA	NA	TRBV19	TRBJ1-1	CASSLIRQDEAFF	TGTGCCAGTAGTTTAATAAGACAGGATGAAGCTTTCTTT
TRBD1	NA	TRBV6-1	TRBJ1-4	CASSATGGNEKLFF	TGTGCCAGCAGCGCGACAGGGGGCAATGAAAAACTGTTTTTT
NA	NA	TRBV7-6	TRBJ2-2	CASSPTWGAGELFF	TGTGCCAGCAGCCCCACTTGGGGAGCCGGGGAGCTGTTTTTT
NA	few	TRBV7-9	TRBJ1-2	CASSLTRGYTF	TGTGCCAGCAGCTTAACGAGGGGCTACACCTTC
NA	NA	TRBV2	TRBJ1-2	CASSGQAIYGYTF	TGTGCCAGCAGTGGACAGGCCATCTATGGCTACACCTTC
NA	few	TRBV2	TRBJ2-3	CASSGQAGGTDTQYF	TGTGCCAGCAGTGGACAGGCAGGGGGCACAGATACGCAGTATTTT
TRBD2	NA	TRBV11-3	TRBJ2-5	CASSSRGKQETQYF	TGTGCCAGCAGCTCGCGGGGGAAACAAGAGACCCAGTACTTC
TRBD1	NA	TRBV7-9	TRBJ1-5	CASSGDRVSNQPQHF	TGTGCCAGCAGCGGCGACAGGGTTAGCAATCAGCCCCAGCATTTT
NA	NA	TRBV30	TRBJ2-7	CAWSAPSRSYEQYF	TGTGCCTGGAGTGCACCCTCGCGGTCCTACGAGCAGTACTTC
TRBD2	NA	TRBV5-1	TRBJ2-3	CASSPFLAGGITDTQYF	TGCGCCAGCAGCCCGTTTCTAGCGGGAGGGATCACAGATACGCAGTATTTT
TRBD1	NA	TRBV10-3	TRBJ1-1	CASRSPGQTEAFF	TGTGCCAGTCGGTCACCGGGACAGACTGAAGCTTTCTTT
TRBD2	NA	TRBV28	TRBJ2-7	CASSRLADNYEQYF	TGTGCCAGCAGTCGACTAGCGGATAACTACGAGCAGTACTTC
NA	NA	TRBV30	TRBJ1-6	CAWGEATPLHF	TGTGCCTGGGGAGAGGCTACACCCCTCCACTTT
NA	NA	TRBV30	TRBJ2-5	CAWSAGETQYF	TGTGCCTGGAGTGCCGGAGAGACCCAGTACTTC
TRBD2	NA	TRBV19	TRBJ2-1	CASKLAGTNNEQFF	TGTGCCAGTAAGCTAGCGGGGACCAACAATGAGCAGTTCTTC
NA	NA	TRBV28	TRBJ1-2	CASSFPGYNYGYTF	TGTGCCAGCAGTTTCCCAGGGTACAACTATGGCTACACCTTC
TRBD1	NA	TRBV5-8	TRBJ1-2	CASSLVTGGAFYGYTF	TGTGCCAGCAGCTTGGTAACAGGGGGCGCGTTCTATGGCTACACCTTC
NA	NA	TRBV28	TRBJ2-7	CALQGSSSYEQYF	TGTGCCCTACAGGGTTCAAGCTCCTACGAGCAGTACTTC
TRBD1	NA	TRBV27	TRBJ2-1	CASRQGANEQFF	TGTGCCAGCAGACAGGGGGCTAATGAGCAGTTCTTC
NA	few	TRBV6-1	TRBJ2-6	CASSEVRDFYSGANVLTF	TGTGCCAGCAGTGAAGTTCGTGACTTTTACTCTGGGGCCAACGTCCTGACTTTC
NA	NA	TRBV2	TRBJ1-4	CASRLTGFTNEKLFF	TGTGCCAGCAGACTCACAGGGTTCACTAATGAAAAACTGTTTTTT
TRBD2	NA	TRBV11-3	TRBJ2-2	CASSRPGGLNTGELFF	TGTGCCAGCAGCCGTCCGGGGGGACTGAACACCGGGGAGCTGTTTTTT
NA	once	TRBV5-6	TRBJ2-5	CASSFGQSQETQYF	TGTGCCAGCAGCTTTGGACAGAGCCAAGAGACCCAGTACTTC
NA	NA	TRBV4-2	TRBJ2-7	CASSDREPSEQYF	TGTGCCAGCAGCGACCGGGAGCCCTCCGAGCAGTACTTC